Shown below are 13 T cell receptor beta chains from a single sample sequenced in a study of Graves' ophthalmopathy and Graves' hyperthyroidism. Amplification of TCR beta CDR3 regions used RNA transcripts. The first round was an RT-PCR with HTBI primers, and the second round was a multiplex PCR. TCRdb redid the calling of the multiplex PCR reads with MiXCR, one entry per CDR3 protein. Of roughly 420,000 distinct CDR3 sequences listed, roughly 21% are singletons. Material for sequencing was peripheral blood. Every receptor here comes from a woman younger than 35 with stable Graves' hyperthyroidism.

This clonotype turned up a few times. V is TRBV11-3 and J is TRBJ2-7; perhaps TRBD2 as D (5 bases). The CDR3 loop spans 13 amino acids. The V and J ends lost 0 bases and 3 bases respectively, with 6 bases between them. CDR1 and CDR2 (germline): SGHNT, YENEEA. CDR3 amino acids: CASSLETNYEQYF. CDR3 nucleotides: TGTGCCAGCAGCTTAGAGACTAACTACGAGCAGTACTTC.

The V call is TRBV20-1, the J call TRBJ2-2, with a weak D call TRBD2 (6 bases). Germline-derived CDR1 and CDR2 are DFQATT and SNEGSKA (reference sequence). The CDR3 has 15 amino acids. V gave up 0 bases and J gave up 3 bases, with 11 bases separating them. In DNA, the CDR3 is TGCAGTGCTAGAGAGGCGGGGCGGTACACCGGGGAGCTGTTTTTT. Residues: CSAREAGRYTGELFF.

Many counts were recorded for this clonotype. The CDR3 protein is CASKTSGQNIQYF. CDR3 DNA sequence: TGTGCCAGCAAAACGTCTGGCCAAAACATTCAGTACTTC. The chain links TRBV6-2 or TRBV6-3 to TRBJ2-4; D not resolved. CDR1 is MNHEY, CDR2 SVGEGT, per germline. The CDR3 covers 13 residues. V was pared by 7 bases and J by 5 bases, with 12 bases between.

This clonotype was recorded many times. J is TRBJ2-5 and V is TRBV6-5, with TRBD2 matching over 10 bases. Per germline, CDR1 MNHEY and CDR2 SVGAGI. The CDR3 extends over 14 amino acids. With V trimmed by 9 bases and J by 2 bases, 6 bases remained unmatched. The CDR3 DNA reads TGTGCCAGTAAAGGACTAGCGGCACAAGAGACCCAGTACTTC. Protein sequence: CASKGLAAQETQYF.

This clonotype occurred once. At one of its ends the junction is not consistent with the germline gene, which may arise from a read error. V gene TRBV6-5 combines with J gene TRBJ1-3, with D possibly TRBD1 on 6 matching bases. Germline V gene lookup returns CDR1 MNHEY and CDR2 SVGAGI. The CDR3 extends over 13 amino acids. The DNA for the CDR3 is TGTGCCAGCAGTTACGTACAGGGTAGGGGAGGCGATTTT. This sequence encodes CASSYVQGRGGDF.

Many counts were recorded for this clonotype. V and J are TRBV30 and TRBJ1-1, with D maybe TRBD1 (5 bases). Germline CDR1 GTSNPN, CDR2 SVGIG (reference sequence). V gave up 4 bases and J gave up 2 bases, with 11 bases separating them. The CDR3 is 13 residues long. CDR3 bases: TGTGCCTGGACAAGGGACGGCAACACTGAAGCTTTCTTT. Protein product: CAWTRDGNTEAFF.

At least ten counts were recorded for this clonotype. The rearrangement joins TRBV6-2 or TRBV6-3 to TRBJ2-7, with 7 bases lining up with TRBD1. The germline gives CDR1 MNHEY, CDR2 SVGEGT. This CDR3 region has 13 residues. The V segment lost 5 bases and the J segment 2 bases; nucleotides outside the gene matches: 3. The CDR3 nucleotides are TGTGCCAGCAGTCGGGACAGTACCTACGAGCAGTACTTC. Translated, it gives CASSRDSTYEQYF.

This clonotype came up many times. The genes are TRBV6-2 or TRBV6-3 and TRBJ2-2, with D unclear. Germline lookup yields CDR1 MNHEY and CDR2 SVGEGT. The CDR3 spans 14 residues. V was pared by 2 bases and J by 6 bases, with 10 bases between. The CDR3 sequence: CASSYVPLPGELFF. The CDR3 DNA reads as TGTGCCAGCAGTTACGTTCCCCTCCCCGGGGAGCTGTTTTTT.

The chain employs TRBV19 and TRBJ2-1; D is unresolved. The CDR3 runs 13 residues. Germline CDR1 reads LNHDA; CDR2 reads SQIVND (reference sequence). V was trimmed by 3 bases and J by 1 base, leaving 4 bases between them. As DNA, the CDR3 is TGTGCCAGTAGTATGGGGTCCTACAATGAGCAGTTCTTC. Translated: CASSMGSYNEQFF.

The chain joins TRBV27 to TRBJ2-7; 11 bases are a match to TRBD2. Trimming at V came to 4 bases and at J to 0 bases, leaving 2 bases not matched to a gene. The CDR3 is made up of 15 amino acids. The germline V gene encodes CDR1 MNHEY and CDR2 SMNVEV (reference sequence). The CDR3 spells CASSSLAGGSYEQYF. CDR3 DNA sequence: TGTGCCAGCAGTTCCCTAGCGGGAGGCTCCTACGAGCAGTACTTC.

This clonotype showed up just once. V is TRBV6-5 and J is TRBJ2-7, with D tentatively TRBD2 (6 bases). V was clipped by 0 bases and J by 3 bases, with 18 bases between them. In germline, CDR1 is MNHEY, CDR2 SVGAGI. The CDR3 is 17 amino acids. CDR3 protein: CASSYSTRRDLFYEQYF. The CDR3 region has the DNA TGTGCCAGCAGTTACTCGACTCGGCGGGACCTTTTCTACGAGCAGTACTTC.

As to this clonotype: The CDR3 does not close with the conserved phenylalanine or tryptophan, likely indicating a read error. The J gene is TRBJ2-5, the V gene TRBV6-2 or TRBV6-3; 9 bases map to TRBD2. This CDR3 comprises 15 residues. The germline V gene encodes CDR1 MNHEY and CDR2 SVGEGT. The CDR3 DNA is TGTGCCAGCAGTAGATTTCTAGCGGGACAAGAGTCCCAGTACTAC. Protein product: CASSRFLAGQESQYY.

This clonotype was detected a few times. J is TRBJ2-5 and V is TRBV6-1; D may be TRBD1 (6 bases). This CDR3 is 15 amino acids long. V dropped 0 bases and J dropped 1 base, with 9 bases sitting between them. Germline V CDR1 and CDR2: MNHNS, SASEGT. CDR3 coding DNA: TGTGCCAGCAGTGAAGCGGCAGGGGCCCAAGAGACCCAGTACTTC. It is translated as CASSEAAGAQETQYF.